The next 21 T cell receptor beta chains were all read from a single sample in a study of T cell repertoires in cytomegalovirus infection. TCRdb reprocessed the reads via MiXCR and lists one record per CDR3 protein. The sample carries some 800,000 distinct CDR3 sequences, almost 30% recorded once. These receptors' antigens are unknown. This specimen was cultured CD8+ T cells from PBMCs, taken from culture after CMV antigen stimulation. These receptors were obtained from a human donor in good health (CMV status not recorded). Some clones in this sample may be carry-over from other donors' samples.

This clonotype has ten or more counts. The rearrangement joins TRBV11-2 to TRBJ2-5; no clear D gene. Trimming took off 0 bases at V and 5 bases at J, with 10 bases between the two ends. The CDR3 spans 14 residues. From germline, CDR1 is SGHAT and CDR2 FQNNGV. CDR3 sequence reads: CASSLDYGVETQYF. In DNA, the CDR3 is TGTGCCAGCAGCTTAGATTATGGGGTTGAGACCCAGTACTTC.

The chain links TRBV5-6 to TRBJ1-1; D remains unclear. The germline V and J ends were trimmed by 5 bases and 3 bases, with 11 bases remaining between them. The CDR3 extends over 13 amino acids. Germline V gene lookup returns CDR1 SGHDT and CDR2 YYEEEE. CDR3 in amino acids: CASRYGLDTEAFF. For the CDR3, the DNA is TGTGCCAGCAGATACGGGCTCGACACTGAAGCTTTCTTT.

The chain has TRBV6-2 or TRBV6-3 and TRBJ2-1; D might be TRBD1 (6 bases). This CDR3 has 14 amino acids. V was pared by 6 bases and J by 2 bases, with 11 bases between. Per the germline V gene, CDR1 is MNHEY and CDR2 is SVGEGT. Written as DNA, the CDR3 is TGTGCCAGCAGGCACAGGGAACCCTACAATGAGCAGTTCTTC. Translated: CASRHREPYNEQFF.

This clonotype came up a few times. The gene calls are TRBV4-1 and TRBJ2-3, with D possibly TRBD1 on 5 matching bases. V was pared by 4 bases and J by 3 bases, with 11 bases between. Germline CDR1 MGHRA, CDR2 YSYEKL. The CDR3 extends over 14 amino acids. The CDR3 DNA reads TGCGCCAGCAGCCCGCAGGGTGGGACAGATACGCAGTATTTT. Encoded protein: CASSPQGGTDTQYF.

This clonotype appeared a few times. The chain carries TRBV3-1 and TRBJ2-1; 9 bases align to TRBD2. Germline V gene lookup returns CDR1 LGHDT and CDR2 YNNKEL (reference sequence). Trimming took 2 bases from V and 4 from J; bases not matched to a gene: 12. The CDR3 is 18 amino acids. The CDR3 DNA is TGTGCCAGCAGCCAAAGGGCCTATAGCGGGGGAGAGTACAATGAGCAGTTCTTC. It is translated as CASSQRAYSGGEYNEQFF.

The chain is built from TRBV20-1 and TRBJ2-2; D remains unclear. The CDR3 runs to 15 residues. Germline V gene data show CDR1 as DFQATT and CDR2 as SNEGSKA (reference sequence). The V end lost 0 bases, the J end lost 3 bases, and 11 bases lay between the germline ends. The CDR3 nucleotides read TGCAGTGCTAGAGATCCCGCGGATCACACCGGGGAGCTGTTTTTT. Its protein product is CSARDPADHTGELFF.

The chain has TRBV4-1 and TRBJ2-1; tentative D call: TRBD1 (7 bases). CDR1 is MGHRA and CDR2 is YSYEKL in the germline V gene. CDR3 length equals 14 residues. V lost 3 bases and J lost 10, with 16 bases in between. The DNA for the CDR3 is TGCGCCAGCAGCCAGCTCCAGGGGGGTAAAGAGCAGTTCTTC. Its protein is CASSQLQGGKEQFF.

The chain recombines TRBV5-1 with TRBJ1-1; weak D call: TRBD1 (5 bases). This CDR3 spans 13 amino acids. Trimming removed 4 bases from V and 8 bases from J, with 15 bases in between. The germline gives CDR1 SGHRS, CDR2 YFSETQ. CDR3 in DNA: TGCGCCAGCAGCGGCGAGGAGGGGCCGGAAGCTTTCTTT. This codes for CASSGEEGPEAFF.

This clonotype was counted only a few times. The chain carries TRBV7-6 and TRBJ1-4; D unresolved. The CDR3 length is 13 residues. In germline, CDR1 is SGHVS, CDR2 FNYEAQ. Trimming stripped 6 bases from V and 13 bases from J, with 18 bases between. CDR3 sequence (DNA): TGTGCCAGCAGTCCCGCCCCCCCCGTAGGACTGTTTTTT. This encodes CASSPAPPVGLFF.

A few counts support this clonotype. The J gene is TRBJ2-1, the V gene TRBV6-8; D ambiguous. With 2 bases removed from V and 3 bases from J, the gap between germline ends came to 14 bases. Germline CDR1 MNHGY, CDR2 SAAAGT. CDR3 length: 16 amino acids. CDR3 region: CASSYNPNFDYNEQFF. CDR3 DNA sequence: TGTGCCAGCAGTTACAACCCCAACTTTGACTACAATGAGCAGTTCTTC.

The table lists this clonotype with a few counts. The genes are TRBV7-9 and TRBJ2-3; unclear D gene. V gave up 5 bases and J gave up 2 bases, with 20 bases separating them. The CDR3 length is 17 residues. Germline V gene data show CDR1 as SEHNR and CDR2 as FQNEAQ (reference sequence). The CDR3 here is CASSPKGGVFDTDTQYF. CDR3 nucleotides: TGTGCCAGCAGCCCTAAGGGTGGAGTCTTTGACACAGATACGCAGTATTTT.

This clonotype was counted only a few times. The chain employs TRBV7-2 and TRBJ1-1; D ambiguous. This CDR3 is 13 amino acids long. The germline V and J ends were trimmed by 1 base and 7 bases, with 10 bases remaining between them. Germline V lookup: CDR1 SGHTA, CDR2 FQGNSA. CDR3: CASSLDANGEAFF. CDR3 coding DNA: TGTGCCAGCAGCTTAGATGCAAACGGTGAAGCTTTCTTT.

V and J are TRBV7-2 and TRBJ2-2, with no clear D. Germline CDR1 SGHTA, CDR2 FQGNSA. The germline V and J ends were trimmed by 8 bases and 0 bases, with 4 bases remaining between them. This CDR3 comprises 12 residues. The CDR3 nucleotides read TGTGCCAGCCCTACGAACACCGGGGAGCTGTTTTTT. This codes for CASPTNTGELFF. Using reference TRBV7-2 and TRBJ2-2 for the parts outside the CDR3, the full variable domain is GAGVSQSPSNKVTEKGKDVELRCDPISGHTALYWYRQSLGQGLEFLIYFQGNSAPDKSGLPSDRFSAERTGGSVSTLTIQRTQQEDSAVYLCASPTNTGELFFGEGSRLTVL.

The chain joins TRBV2 to TRBJ1-1; unclear D gene. The CDR3 contains 15 residues. Trimming took off 4 bases at V and 11 bases at J, with 23 bases between the two ends. Germline V CDR1 and CDR2: SNHLY, FYNNEI. CDR3 loop: CASSAQLTGNTVAFF. Written as DNA, the CDR3 is TGTGCCAGCAGTGCCCAATTGACCGGGAACACTGTTGCTTTCTTT. Full variable domain (remainder filled in from reference TRBV2 and TRBJ1-1): EPEVTQTPSHQVTQMGQEVILRCVPISNHLYFYWYRQILGQKVEFLVSFYNNEISEKSEIFDDQFSVERPDGSNFTLKIRSTKLEDSAMYFCASSAQLTGNTVAFFGQGTRLTVV.

This chain joins TRBV4-1 and TRBJ1-2; 8 positions agree with TRBD1. The germline CDR1 and CDR2 sequences are MGHRA and YSYEKL. The length of the CDR3 is 14 residues. After removal of 3 bases from V and 3 bases from J, the junction contained 3 bases not matched to a gene. The CDR3 spells CASSHLDRDYGYTF. The CDR3 bases are TGCGCCAGCAGCCACCTGGACAGGGACTATGGCTACACCTTC.

The rearrangement joins TRBV5-1 to TRBJ1-2, with TRBD1 matching 7 bases. The germline V gene encodes CDR1 SGHRS and CDR2 YFSETQ. This CDR3 comprises 12 residues. The junction had 11 bases not matched to a gene; V was cut back by 8 bases and J by 10 bases. CDR3 region: CASGRTGADYTF. In DNA, the CDR3 is TGCGCCAGTGGACGGACAGGCGCAGACTACACCTTC. Combining the CDR3 with reference TRBV5-1 and TRBJ1-2 gives the whole variable domain KAGVTQTPRYLIKTRGQQVTLSCSPISGHRSVSWYQQTPGQGLQFLFEYFSETQRNKGNFPGRFSGRQFSNSRSEMNVSTLELGDSALYLCASGRTGADYTFGSGTRLTVV.

The rearrangement joins TRBV15 to TRBJ2-5; 10 bases align to TRBD2. The CDR3 sequence is 18 residues long. The germline gives CDR1 LNHNV, CDR2 YYDKDF (reference sequence). Trimming at V came to 0 bases and at J to 4 bases, leaving 11 bases not matched to a gene. DNA for the CDR3: TGTGCCACCAGCAGAGATGGTCTAGCGGGGGAGGTGGGAGAGACCCAGTACTTC. Its translation is CATSRDGLAGEVGETQYF.

This clonotype came up many times. The rearrangement joins TRBV7-8 to TRBJ2-3; unclear D gene. Trimming removed 1 base from V and 6 bases from J, with 8 bases in between. This CDR3 is built from 13 residues. Germline assignment: CDR1 SGHVS and CDR2 FQNEAQ. The CDR3 coding sequence is TGTGCCAGCAGCTTAGTGGCGGTGGATACGCAGTATTTT. Protein sequence: CASSLVAVDTQYF.

This rearrangement joins TRBV29-1 to TRBJ2-1; a possible D gene is TRBD2 (6 bases). CDR1 and CDR2 from the germline V gene are SQVTM and ANQGSEA. V lost 7 bases to trimming and J lost 0 bases, with 13 bases between them. The CDR3 covers 14 residues. The CDR3 nucleotides read TGCAGCGGGGAGGTCCTTAGCTCCTACAATGAGCAGTTCTTC. Translating it yields CSGEVLSSYNEQFF.

In its sample, this clonotype was seen many times. J is TRBJ1-2 and V is TRBV7-9; 7 bases line up with TRBD1. The J segment lost 4 bases and the V segment lost 4 bases, leaving 12 bases of the junction unmatched. Germline-derived CDR1 and CDR2 are SEHNR and FQNEAQ (reference sequence). The CDR3 runs to 16 residues. The chain's CDR3 is CASSSGTEFSSYGYTF. The CDR3, as DNA: TGTGCCAGCAGCTCCGGGACAGAGTTCTCATCCTATGGCTACACCTTC.

This chain links TRBV7-6 with TRBJ2-7; D possibly matches TRBD1 or TRBD2 (5 bases each). This CDR3 has 14 amino acids. Per germline, CDR1 SGHVS and CDR2 FNYEAQ. With 5 bases removed from V and 2 bases from J, the gap between germline ends came to 13 bases. This CDR3 reads CASSGDGSTYEQYF. The CDR3 bases are TGTGCCAGCAGCGGGGACGGCTCCACCTACGAGCAGTACTTC.